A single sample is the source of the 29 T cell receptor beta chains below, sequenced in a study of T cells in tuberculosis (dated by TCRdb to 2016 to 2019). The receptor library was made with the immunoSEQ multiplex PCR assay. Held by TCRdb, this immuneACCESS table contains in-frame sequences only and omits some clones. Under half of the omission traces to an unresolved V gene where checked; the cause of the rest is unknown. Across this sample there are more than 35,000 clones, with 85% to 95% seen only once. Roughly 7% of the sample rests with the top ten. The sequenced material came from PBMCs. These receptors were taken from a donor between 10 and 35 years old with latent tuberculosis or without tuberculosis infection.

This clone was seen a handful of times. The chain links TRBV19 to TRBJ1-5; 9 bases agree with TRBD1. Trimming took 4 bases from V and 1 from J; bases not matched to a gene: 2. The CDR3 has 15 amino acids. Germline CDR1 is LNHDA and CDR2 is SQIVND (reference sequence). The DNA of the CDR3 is TGTGCCAGTAGTAACGGACAGGGGAGCAATCAGCCCCAGCATTTT. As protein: CASSNGQGSNQPQHF.

The CDR3 loop is CASSSQATYGYTF. The CDR3 nucleotides are TGTGCCAGCAGTTCACAGGCGACCTATGGCTACACCTTC. This sequence joins TRBV27 and TRBJ1-2; the D gene is possibly TRBD1 (5 bases). The germline V and J ends were trimmed by 4 bases and 4 bases, with 10 bases remaining between them. Germline assignment: CDR1 MNHEY and CDR2 SMNVEV (reference sequence). The CDR3 runs to 13 residues.

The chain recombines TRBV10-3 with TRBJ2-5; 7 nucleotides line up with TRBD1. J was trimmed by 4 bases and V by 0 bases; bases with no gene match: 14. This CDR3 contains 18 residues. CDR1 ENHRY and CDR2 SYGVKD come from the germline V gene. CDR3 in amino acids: CAISESGAGDRARETQYF. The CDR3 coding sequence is TGTGCCATCAGTGAGTCAGGGGCGGGTGACAGGGCAAGAGAGACCCAGTACTTC.

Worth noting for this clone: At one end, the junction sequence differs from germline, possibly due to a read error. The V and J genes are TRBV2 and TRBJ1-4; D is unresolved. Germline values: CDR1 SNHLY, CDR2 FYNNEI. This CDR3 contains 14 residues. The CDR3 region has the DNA TGTGCCAGCAGTGTCCGGCGGGCTAAAGAAAAACTGTTTTTT. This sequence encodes CASSVRRAKEKLFF. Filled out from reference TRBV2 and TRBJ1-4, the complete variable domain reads EPEVTQTPSHQVTQMGQEVILRCVPISNHLYFYWYRQILGQKVEFLVSFYNNEISEKSEIFDDQFSVERPDGSNFTLKIRSTKLEDSAMYFCASSVRRAKEKLFFGSGTQLSVL.

The CDR3 DNA follows: TGTGCCAGCAGCTCCGCGACAGGACCCTCTAACTATGGCTACACCTTC. Its translation: CASSSATGPSNYGYTF. This chain joins TRBV5-4 and TRBJ1-2, with a possible D match to TRBD1 (6 bases). Trimming removed 3 bases from V and 0 bases from J, with 15 bases in between. CDR3 length: 16 amino acids. Germline V gene lookup returns CDR1 SGHNT and CDR2 YYREEE (reference sequence).

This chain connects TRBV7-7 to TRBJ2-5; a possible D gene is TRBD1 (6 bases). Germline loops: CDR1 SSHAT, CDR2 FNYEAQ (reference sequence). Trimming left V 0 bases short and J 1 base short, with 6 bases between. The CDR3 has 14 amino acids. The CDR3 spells CASSLAGAQETQYF. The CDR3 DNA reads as TGTGCCAGCAGCTTAGCGGGGGCCCAAGAGACCCAGTACTTC.

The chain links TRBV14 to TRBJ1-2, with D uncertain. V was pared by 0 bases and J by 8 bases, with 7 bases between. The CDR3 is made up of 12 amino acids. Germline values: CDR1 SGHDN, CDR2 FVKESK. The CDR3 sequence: CASSQDVGGYTF. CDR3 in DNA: TGTGCCAGCAGCCAAGATGTCGGGGGCTACACCTTC.

As DNA, the CDR3 is TGTGCCAGCAGCCGGCGGTCAGCGTATGGCTACACCTTC. The encoded protein is CASSRRSAYGYTF. The J gene is TRBJ1-2, the V gene TRBV5-6, with D unresolved. The length of the CDR3 is 13 residues. Germline loops: CDR1 SGHDT, CDR2 YYEEEE. V was clipped by 4 bases and J by 5 bases, with 12 bases between them. Complete variable domain (other parts from reference TRBV5-6 and TRBJ1-2): DAGVTQSPTHLIKTRGQQVTLRCSPKSGHDTVSWYQQALGQGPQFIFQYYEEEERQRGNFPDRFSGHQFPNYSSELNVNALLLGDSALYLCASSRRSAYGYTFGSGTRLTVV.

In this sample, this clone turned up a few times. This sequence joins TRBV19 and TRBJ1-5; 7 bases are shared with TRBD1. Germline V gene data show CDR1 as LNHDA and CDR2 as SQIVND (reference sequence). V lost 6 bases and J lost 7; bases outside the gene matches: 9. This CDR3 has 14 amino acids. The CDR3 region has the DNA TGTGCCAGTAGGAGTAGGGGGCTGAGCCAGCCCCAGCATTTT. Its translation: CASRSRGLSQPQHF.

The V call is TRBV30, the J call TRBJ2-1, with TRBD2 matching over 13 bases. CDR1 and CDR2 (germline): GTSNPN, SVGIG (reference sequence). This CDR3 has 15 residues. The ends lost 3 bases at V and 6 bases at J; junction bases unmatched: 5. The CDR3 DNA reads TGTGCCTGGAGGGATACTAGCGGGGGGGCCAATGAGCAGTTCTTC. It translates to CAWRDTSGGANEQFF.

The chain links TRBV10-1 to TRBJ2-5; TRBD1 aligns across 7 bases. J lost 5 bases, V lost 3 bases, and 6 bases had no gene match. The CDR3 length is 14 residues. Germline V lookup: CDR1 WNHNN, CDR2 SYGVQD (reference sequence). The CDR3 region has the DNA TGCGCCAGCAGTGAAGAGACAGGGTGGGAGACCCAGTACTTC. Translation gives CASSEETGWETQYF.

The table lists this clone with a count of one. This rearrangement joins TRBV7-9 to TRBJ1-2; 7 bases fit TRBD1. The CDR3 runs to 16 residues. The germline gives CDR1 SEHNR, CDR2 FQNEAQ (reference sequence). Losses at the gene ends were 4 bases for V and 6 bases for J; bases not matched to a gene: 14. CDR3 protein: CASSSLSGTAHHGYTF. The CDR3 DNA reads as TGTGCCAGCAGCTCACTTTCCGGGACAGCCCACCATGGCTACACCTTC.

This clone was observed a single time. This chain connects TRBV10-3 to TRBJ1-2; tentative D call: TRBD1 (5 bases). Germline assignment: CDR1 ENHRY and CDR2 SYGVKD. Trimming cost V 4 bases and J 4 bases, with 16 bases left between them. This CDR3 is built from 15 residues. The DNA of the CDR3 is TGTGCCATCAGTGTATCACAGGATTATCCCTATGGCTACACCTTC. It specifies CAISVSQDYPYGYTF.

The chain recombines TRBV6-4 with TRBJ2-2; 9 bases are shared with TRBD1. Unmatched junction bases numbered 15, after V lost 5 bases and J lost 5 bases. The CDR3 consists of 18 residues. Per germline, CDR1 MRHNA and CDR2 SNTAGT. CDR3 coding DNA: TGTGCCAGCAGTTCAGACCCCTCAAGACAGGGGGATACCGGGGAGCTGTTTTTT. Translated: CASSSDPSRQGDTGELFF.

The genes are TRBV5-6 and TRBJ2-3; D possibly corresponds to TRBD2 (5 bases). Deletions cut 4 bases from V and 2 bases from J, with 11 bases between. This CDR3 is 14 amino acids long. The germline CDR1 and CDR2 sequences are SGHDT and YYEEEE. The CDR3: CASSAVRDTDTQYF. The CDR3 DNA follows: TGTGCCAGCAGCGCGGTTCGGGACACAGATACGCAGTATTTT.

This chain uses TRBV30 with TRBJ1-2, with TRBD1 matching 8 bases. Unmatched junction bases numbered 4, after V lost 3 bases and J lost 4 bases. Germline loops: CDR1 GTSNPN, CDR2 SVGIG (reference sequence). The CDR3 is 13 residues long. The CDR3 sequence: CAWRADRVYGYTF. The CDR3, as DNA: TGTGCCTGGAGGGCGGACAGGGTCTATGGCTACACCTTC.

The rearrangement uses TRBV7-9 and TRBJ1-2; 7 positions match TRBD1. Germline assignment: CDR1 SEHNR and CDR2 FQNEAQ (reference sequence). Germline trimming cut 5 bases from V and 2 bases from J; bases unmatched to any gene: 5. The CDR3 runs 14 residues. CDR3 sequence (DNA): TGTGCCAGCAGCACCCTCAGGGGGAACTATGGCTACACCTTC. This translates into CASSTLRGNYGYTF.

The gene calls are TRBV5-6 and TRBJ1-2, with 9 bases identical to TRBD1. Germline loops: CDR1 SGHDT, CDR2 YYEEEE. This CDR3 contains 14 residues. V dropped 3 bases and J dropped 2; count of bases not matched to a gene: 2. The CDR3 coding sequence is TGTGCCAGCAGCTGGGACAGGGCAAACTATGGCTACACCTTC. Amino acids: CASSWDRANYGYTF.

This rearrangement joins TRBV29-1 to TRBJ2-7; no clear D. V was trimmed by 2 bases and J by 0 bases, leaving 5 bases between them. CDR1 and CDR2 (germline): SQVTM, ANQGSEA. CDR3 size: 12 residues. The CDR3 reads CSVEKSSYEQYF. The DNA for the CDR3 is TGCAGCGTTGAAAAGAGCTCCTACGAGCAGTACTTC.

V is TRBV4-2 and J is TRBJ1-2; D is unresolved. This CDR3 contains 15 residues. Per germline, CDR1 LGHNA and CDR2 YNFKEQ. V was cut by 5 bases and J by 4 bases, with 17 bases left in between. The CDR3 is CASSISKLGSYGYTF. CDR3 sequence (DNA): TGTGCCAGCAGCATTTCGAAATTGGGCAGCTATGGCTACACCTTC.

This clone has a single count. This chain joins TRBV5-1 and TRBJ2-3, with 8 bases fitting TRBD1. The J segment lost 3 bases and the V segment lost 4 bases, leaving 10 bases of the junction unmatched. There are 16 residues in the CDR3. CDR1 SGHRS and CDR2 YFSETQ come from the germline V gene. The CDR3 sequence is CASSGIGTGQTDTQYF. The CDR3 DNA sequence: TGCGCCAGCAGCGGTATCGGGACAGGCCAGACAGATACGCAGTATTTT.

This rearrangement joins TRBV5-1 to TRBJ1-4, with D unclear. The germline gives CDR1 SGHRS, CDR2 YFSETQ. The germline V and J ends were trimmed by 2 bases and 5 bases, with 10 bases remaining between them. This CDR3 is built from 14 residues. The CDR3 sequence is CASSLPGPNEKLFF. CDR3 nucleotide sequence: TGCGCCAGCAGCTTACCGGGTCCAAATGAAAAACTGTTTTTT.

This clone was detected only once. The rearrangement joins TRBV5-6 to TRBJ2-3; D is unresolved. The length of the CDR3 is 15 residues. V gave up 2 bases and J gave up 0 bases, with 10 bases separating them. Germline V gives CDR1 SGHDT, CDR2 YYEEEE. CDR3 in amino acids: CASSFLATSTDTQYF. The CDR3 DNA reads TGTGCCAGCAGCTTCCTCGCGACTAGCACAGATACGCAGTATTTT. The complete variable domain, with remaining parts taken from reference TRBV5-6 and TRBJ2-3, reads DAGVTQSPTHLIKTRGQQVTLRCSPKSGHDTVSWYQQALGQGPQFIFQYYEEEERQRGNFPDRFSGHQFPNYSSELNVNALLLGDSALYLCASSFLATSTDTQYFGPGTRLTVL.

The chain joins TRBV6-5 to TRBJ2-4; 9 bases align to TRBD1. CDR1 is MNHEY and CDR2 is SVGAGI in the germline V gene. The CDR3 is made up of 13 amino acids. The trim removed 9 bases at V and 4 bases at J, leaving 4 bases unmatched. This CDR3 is CASAGQGKNIQYF. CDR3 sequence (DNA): TGTGCCAGTGCCGGACAGGGGAAAAACATTCAGTACTTC.

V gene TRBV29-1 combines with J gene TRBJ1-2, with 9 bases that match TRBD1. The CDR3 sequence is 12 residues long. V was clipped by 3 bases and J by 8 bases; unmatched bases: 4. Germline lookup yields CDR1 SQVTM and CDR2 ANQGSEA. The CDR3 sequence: CSVDRQGEGYTF. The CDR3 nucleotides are TGCAGCGTTGACAGACAGGGGGAGGGCTACACCTTC.

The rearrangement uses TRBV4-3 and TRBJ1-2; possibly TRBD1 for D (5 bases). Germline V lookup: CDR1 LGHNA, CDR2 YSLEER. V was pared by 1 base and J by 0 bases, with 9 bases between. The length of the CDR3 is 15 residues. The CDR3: CASSQGLGANYGYTF. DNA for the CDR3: TGCGCCAGCAGCCAAGGGTTAGGGGCTAACTATGGCTACACCTTC.

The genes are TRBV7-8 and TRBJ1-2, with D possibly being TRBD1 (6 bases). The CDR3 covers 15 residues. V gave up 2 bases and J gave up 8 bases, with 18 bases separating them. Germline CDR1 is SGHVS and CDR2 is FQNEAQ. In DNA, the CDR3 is TGTGCCAGCAGCTTAAGTAACAGGGAATCTTGGGGCTACACCTTC. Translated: CASSLSNRESWGYTF.

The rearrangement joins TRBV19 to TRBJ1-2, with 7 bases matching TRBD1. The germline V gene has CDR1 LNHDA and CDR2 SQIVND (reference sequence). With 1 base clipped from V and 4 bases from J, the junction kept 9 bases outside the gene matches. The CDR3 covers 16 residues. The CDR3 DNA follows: TGTGCCAGTAGTATAGCGCACAGGGGTCCCCCCTATGGCTACACCTTC. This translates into CASSIAHRGPPYGYTF. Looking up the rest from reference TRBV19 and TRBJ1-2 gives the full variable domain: DGGITQSPKYLFRKEGQNVTLSCEQNLNHDAMYWYRQDPGQGLRLIYYSQIVNDFQKGDIAEGYSVSREKKESFPLTVTSAQKNPTAFYLCASSIAHRGPPYGYTFGSGTRLTVV.

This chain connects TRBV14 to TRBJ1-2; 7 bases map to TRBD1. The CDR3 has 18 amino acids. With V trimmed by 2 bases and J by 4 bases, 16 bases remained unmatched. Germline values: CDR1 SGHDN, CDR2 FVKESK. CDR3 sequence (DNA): TGTGCCAGCAGCCAAATGGGACTTGGGGCAGGGGGACCCTATGGCTACACCTTC. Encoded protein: CASSQMGLGAGGPYGYTF.